One and the same sample provided the 25 T cell receptor beta chains below, sequenced in a study of blood T cell repertoires in COVID-19. TCRdb keeps only in-frame clones here, not all; method: immunoSEQ multiplex PCR. The table lists 85,000 to 120,000 clones, about 90% of them singletons. Sequencing input: peripheral blood. The source of these receptors is a man aged 50-59 years with active COVID-19.

This sequence joins TRBV30 and TRBJ1-5; TRBD1 might be the D (5 bases). CDR1 is GTSNPN, CDR2 SVGIG, per germline (reference sequence). The CDR3 spans 14 residues. V lost 2 bases to trimming and J lost 5 bases, with 13 bases between them. The CDR3 reads CAWSLKGRDQPQHF. CDR3 DNA sequence: TGTGCCTGGAGTCTGAAGGGGAGGGATCAGCCCCAGCATTTT. The full variable domain, completed using reference TRBV30 and TRBJ1-5, is SQTIHQWPATLVQPVGSPLSLECTVEGTSNPNLYWYRQAAGRGLQLLFYSVGIGQISSEVPQNLSASRPQDRQFILSSKKLLLSDSGFYLCAWSLKGRDQPQHFGDGTRLSIL.

The chain carries TRBV3-1 (or the pseudogene TRBV3-2) and TRBJ1-1; 7 bases are a match to TRBD1. CDR1 and CDR2 from the germline V gene are LGHDT and YNNKEL (reference sequence). The V and J ends lost 5 bases and 0 bases, in that order; junction bases with no gene match: 0. The CDR3 is 13 residues long. CDR3 DNA sequence: TGTGCCAGCAGCGACAGGGTGAACACTGAAGCTTTCTTT. Translating it yields CASSDRVNTEAFF.

The rearrangement uses TRBV7-2 and TRBJ2-2, with D uncertain. The CDR3 covers 14 residues. Trimming left V 3 bases short and J 4 bases short, with 9 bases between. The V gene's germline CDR1 is SGHTA and CDR2 FQGNSA. In DNA, the CDR3 is TGTGCCAGCAGCTTGCTCCTATCCACCGGGGAGCTGTTTTTT. Its protein product is CASSLLLSTGELFF.

The chain uses TRBV11-3 and TRBJ2-3; TRBD2 aligns across 14 bases. Per the germline V gene, CDR1 is SGHNT and CDR2 is YENEEA. J was trimmed by 1 base and V by 1 base; bases with no gene match: 10. There are 20 residues in the CDR3. This CDR3 is CASSLAAPGLAGAGTDTQYF. The CDR3 region has the DNA TGTGCCAGCAGCTTAGCCGCACCGGGACTAGCGGGGGCGGGCACAGATACGCAGTATTTT.

J is TRBJ1-1 and V is TRBV18; 8 bases match TRBD1. V shed 1 base, J shed 0 bases, and the junction held 10 bases outside the gene matches. The CDR3 runs 18 residues. Germline-derived CDR1 and CDR2 are KGHSH and LQKENI. CDR3 residues: CASSPLSPWTGLNTEAFF. The DNA for the CDR3 is TGTGCCAGCTCACCACTCAGCCCCTGGACAGGGTTGAACACTGAAGCTTTCTTT.

The chain uses TRBV5-6 and TRBJ1-2; D is perhaps TRBD1 (6 bases). Germline V gene sequence: CDR1 SGHDT, CDR2 YYEEEE. This CDR3 is built from 15 residues. The V and J ends lost 3 bases and 4 bases respectively, with 16 bases between them. The CDR3 DNA reads as TGTGCCAGCAGCTCGGGGGGCGGGCTTATCTATGGCTACACCTTC. It translates to CASSSGGGLIYGYTF.

With regard to this clone: This CDR3 is missing its conserved last phenylalanine or tryptophan, likely due to a read error. It is unclear where the CDR3 begins or ends on the DNA, so no DNA is shown, and the CDR3 is as TCRdb lists it. The rearrangement joins TRBV20-1 to TRBJ1-1; the table calls TRBD1, which could not be checked here. Germline CDR1 is DFQATT and CDR2 is SNEGSKA (reference sequence). The CDR3 is made up of 10 amino acids, end residues included. CDR3 in amino acids: CSADDRGSFL.

The rearrangement joins TRBV5-5 to TRBJ1-1; D gene uncertain. CDR3 length: 14 residues. V was trimmed by 7 bases and J by 1 base, leaving 14 bases between them. From germline, CDR1 is SGHKS and CDR2 YYEKEE (reference sequence). The DNA of the CDR3 is TGTGCCAGCCGTGCCCTGGCGGGGAACACTGAAGCTTTCTTT. It encodes CASRALAGNTEAFF.

The rearrangement links TRBV28 to TRBJ1-5; no clear D. The V end was cut by 6 bases, the J end by 5 bases, with 8 bases between. The germline V gene has CDR1 MDHEN and CDR2 SYDVKM. This CDR3 contains 12 residues. The CDR3 sequence: CASSPPHQPQHF. Written as DNA, the CDR3 is TGTGCCAGCAGCCCCCCTCATCAGCCCCAGCATTTT. The full variable domain, in which reference TRBV28 and TRBJ1-5 provide the parts outside the CDR3, is DVKVTQSSRYLVKRTGEKVFLECVQDMDHENMFWYRQDPGLGLRLIYFSYDVKMKEKGDIPEGYSVSREKKERFSLILESASTNQTSMYLCASSPPHQPQHFGDGTRLSIL.

The genes are TRBV13 and TRBJ1-1, with 7 bases aligning to TRBD1. V gave up 4 bases and J gave up 3 bases; unmatched junction bases: 5. The CDR3 totals 14 residues. Germline V lookup: CDR1 PRHDT, CDR2 FYEKMQ (reference sequence). CDR3 in DNA: TGTGCCAGCAGCTCAGACAGGGATCACACTGAAGCTTTCTTT. Its protein is CASSSDRDHTEAFF.

This rearrangement joins TRBV5-6 to TRBJ2-3; 8 bases map to TRBD2. The CDR3 consists of 16 residues. Germline V gene sequence: CDR1 SGHDT, CDR2 YYEEEE. Trimming cost V 4 bases and J 6 bases; bases outside gene matches: 13. The CDR3 loop is CASSPGGAGSWDTQYF. In DNA form, the CDR3 reads TGTGCCAGCAGCCCCGGGGGGGCTGGGTCCTGGGATACGCAGTATTTT.

This chain links TRBV7-3 with TRBJ2-1; maybe TRBD2 (6 bases). V was pared by 7 bases and J by 2 bases, with 15 bases between. CDR1 and CDR2 (germline): SGHTA, FQGTGA. This CDR3 region has 15 residues. The DNA for the CDR3 is TGTGCCAGCACTCTTCGAGGCGGGGCCTACAATGAGCAGTTCTTC. As protein: CASTLRGGAYNEQFF.

This clone has a handful of counts. The CDR3 region is CASGSGTGDTEAFF. CDR3 coding DNA: TGCGCCAGCGGATCCGGGACAGGGGACACTGAAGCTTTCTTT. This rearrangement joins TRBV5-1 to TRBJ1-1; 10 nucleotides align to TRBD1. Looked up from germline, CDR1 is SGHRS and CDR2 is YFSETQ. This CDR3 comprises 14 residues. After removal of 7 bases from V and 3 bases from J, the junction contained 6 bases not matched to a gene.

The V and J genes are TRBV2 and TRBJ1-2; D not resolved. The length of the CDR3 is 14 residues. The V and J ends lost 4 bases and 4 bases respectively, with 13 bases between them. The germline V gene has CDR1 SNHLY and CDR2 FYNNEI. CDR3 bases: TGTGCCAGCAGTGTCCCATGGGAGGGCTATGGCTACACCTTC. It yields the protein CASSVPWEGYGYTF. The full variable domain, with the rest looked up from reference TRBV2 and TRBJ1-2, is EPEVTQTPSHQVTQMGQEVILRCVPISNHLYFYWYRQILGQKVEFLVSFYNNEISEKSEIFDDQFSVERPDGSNFTLKIRSTKLEDSAMYFCASSVPWEGYGYTFGSGTRLTVV.

The DNA for the CDR3 is TGCGCCAGCAGCTTGGGCCAGGGTTCGGGCACAGATACGCAGTATTTT. Translating gives CASSLGQGSGTDTQYF. This chain connects TRBV5-1 to TRBJ2-3; D is possibly TRBD1 (5 bases). Germline V gives CDR1 SGHRS, CDR2 YFSETQ. Trimming stripped 0 bases from V and 1 base from J, with 12 bases between. There are 16 residues in the CDR3. Drawing the rest from reference TRBV5-1 and TRBJ2-3, the complete variable domain is KAGVTQTPRYLIKTRGQQVTLSCSPISGHRSVSWYQQTPGQGLQFLFEYFSETQRNKGNFPGRFSGRQFSNSRSEMNVSTLELGDSALYLCASSLGQGSGTDTQYFGPGTRLTVL.

This clone showed up just once. An end of the junction differs from the germline gene, which may be a read error. The rearrangement links TRBV12-5 to TRBJ2-7, with TRBD1 matching 12 bases. The V gene's germline CDR1 is LGHNT and CDR2 FRNRAP. The CDR3 contains 15 residues. The chain's CDR3 is CASGLALGGQGAWSF. Here the CDR3 DNA reads TGTGCTAGTGGTTTGGCCCTCGGGGGACAGGGGGCCTGGAGCTTC.

The rearrangement joins TRBV5-1 to TRBJ1-4; 7 bases are a match to TRBD1. The CDR3 consists of 15 residues. Trimming took 4 bases from V and 3 from J; bases not matched to a gene: 6. Germline V lookup: CDR1 SGHRS, CDR2 YFSETQ. Written as DNA, the CDR3 is TGCGCCAGCAGCACTGGACAGGCTCCTAATGAAAAACTGTTTTTT. It is translated as CASSTGQAPNEKLFF.

This clone has more than one count but fewer than ten. The rearrangement links TRBV6-5 to TRBJ1-3; D is undetermined. This CDR3 contains 13 residues. Germline V lookup: CDR1 MNHEY, CDR2 SVGAGI. The V gene lost 8 bases and the J gene lost 0 bases, with 8 bases spanning the gap. The CDR3, as DNA: TGTGCCAGCTCAGACTCCTCTGGAAACACCATATATTTT. As protein: CASSDSSGNTIYF.

The rearrangement uses TRBV3-1 (or the pseudogene TRBV3-2) and TRBJ1-2; a possible D gene is TRBD1 (6 bases). Germline CDR1 and CDR2: LGHDT and YNNKEL (reference sequence). This CDR3 comprises 14 residues. The germline V and J ends were trimmed by 4 bases and 5 bases, with 14 bases remaining between them. The CDR3 region is CASSRDRQSYGYTF. Here the CDR3 DNA reads TGTGCCAGCAGCCGAGACAGGCAATCATATGGCTACACCTTC.

V and J are TRBV2 and TRBJ2-7; a weak D match, TRBD2 (6 bases). The germline gives CDR1 SNHLY, CDR2 FYNNEI. The CDR3 extends over 15 amino acids. Trimming left V 10 bases short and J 7 bases short, with 26 bases between. DNA of the CDR3: TGTGCCACCAGAGGGGACTTTGGGGGGATTTGGGAGCAGTACTTC. Amino acid sequence: CATRGDFGGIWEQYF.

The chain carries TRBV6-5 and TRBJ1-3, with TRBD1 as a possible D gene (6 bases). The CDR3 is 15 residues long. From germline, CDR1 is MNHEY and CDR2 SVGAGI. V dropped 6 bases and J dropped 0 bases, with 12 bases sitting between them. The CDR3 DNA reads as TGTGCCAGCAGGCGAGGACAGAGCTCTGGAAACACCATATATTTT. As protein: CASRRGQSSGNTIYF.

The chain employs TRBV5-4 and TRBJ2-7, with 10 bases fitting TRBD2. This CDR3 has 16 residues. The V gene end was trimmed by 0 bases and the J gene end by 0 bases; junction bases not matched to a gene: 3. Germline CDR1 is SGHNT and CDR2 is YYREEE (reference sequence). CDR3 DNA sequence: TGTGCCAGCAGCTTGGCGGGGACTAGCGTCTCCTACGAGCAGTACTTC. It specifies CASSLAGTSVSYEQYF.

This chain connects TRBV3-1 (or the pseudogene TRBV3-2) to TRBJ1-1, with D unclear. The CDR3 has 12 amino acids. Germline loops: CDR1 LGHDT, CDR2 YNNKEL (reference sequence). CDR3 residues: CVRNLMNTEAFF. For the CDR3, the DNA is TGTGTCCGAAACCTAATGAACACTGAAGCTTTCTTT.

This clone was detected once. V gene TRBV25-1 combines with J gene TRBJ1-4; D is ambiguous. The CDR3 is 11 amino acids. Deletions cut 6 bases from V and 6 bases from J, with 5 bases between. From germline, CDR1 is MGHDK and CDR2 SYGVNS. CDR3 bases: TGTGCCAGCAGACTAGATGAAAAACTGTTTTTT. Translated: CASRLDEKLFF.

The gene calls are TRBV19 and TRBJ1-2, with TRBD1 matching 7 bases. With V trimmed by 1 base and J by 4 bases, 3 bases remained unmatched. Germline V CDR1 and CDR2: LNHDA, SQIVND (reference sequence). This CDR3 contains 14 residues. The CDR3 region is CASSIGDRSYGYTF. CDR3 sequence (DNA): TGTGCCAGTAGTATAGGGGACAGATCCTATGGCTACACCTTC.